This T cell receptor (beta chain) was sequenced during a study of blood T cell repertoires in COVID-19. Authors' analysis steps: Estimation of nucleated cell counts was performed using reference gene primer amplification. Sequencing used immunoSEQ multiplex PCR; TCRdb keeps in-frame clones, though not all of them. V and J calls plus clone size are reproduced from that table; the DNA served to infer D and trimming. The top ten clones hold about 48% of a sample with more than 35,000 clones, around four fifths of them seen once. The CDR3 is 16 residues long. With 2 bases clipped from V and 3 bases from J, the junction kept 5 bases outside the gene matches. Germline CDR1 and CDR2: SGHVS and FQNEAQ.

Sequencing input: peripheral blood. This TCR derives from a woman aged 80 or older with acute or convalescent COVID-19. The J gene is TRBJ1-5, the V gene TRBV7-8; 9 nucleotides align to TRBD1. In DNA form, the CDR3 reads TGTGCCAGCAGCTTAAGAAGGGACAGGGCCAATCAGCCCCAGCATTTT. Translation gives CASSLRRDRANQPQHF. Together with reference TRBV7-8 and TRBJ1-5, the CDR3 gives the full variable domain: GAGVSQSPRYKVAKRGQDVALRCDPISGHVSLFWYQQALGQGPEFLTYFQNEAQLDKSGLPSDRFFAERPEGSVSTLKIQRTQQEDSAVYLCASSLRRDRANQPQHFGDGTRLSIL.